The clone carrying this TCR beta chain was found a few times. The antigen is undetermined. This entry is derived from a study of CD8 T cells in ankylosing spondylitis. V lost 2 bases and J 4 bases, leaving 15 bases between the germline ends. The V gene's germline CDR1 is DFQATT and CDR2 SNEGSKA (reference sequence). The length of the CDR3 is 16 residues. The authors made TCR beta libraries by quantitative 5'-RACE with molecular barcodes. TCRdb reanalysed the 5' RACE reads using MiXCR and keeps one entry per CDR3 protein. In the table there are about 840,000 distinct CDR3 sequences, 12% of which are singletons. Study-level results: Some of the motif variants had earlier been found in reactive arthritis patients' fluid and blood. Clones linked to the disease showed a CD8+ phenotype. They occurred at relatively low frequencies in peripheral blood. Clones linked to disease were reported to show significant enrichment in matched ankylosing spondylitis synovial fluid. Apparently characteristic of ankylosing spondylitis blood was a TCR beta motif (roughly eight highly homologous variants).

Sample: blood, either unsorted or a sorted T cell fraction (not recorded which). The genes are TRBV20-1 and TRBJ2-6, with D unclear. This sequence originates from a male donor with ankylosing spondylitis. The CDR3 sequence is CSARPPWISGANVLTF. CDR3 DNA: TGCAGTGCTAGACCCCCCTGGATTTCCGGGGCCAACGTCCTGACTTTC.